A single sample gave rise to the 22 T cell receptor beta chains below, sequenced in a study of monozygotic twins with inflammatory bowel disease (dated by TCRdb to the late 2010s). Library construction relied on 5' RACE. TCRdb lists the instrument as Illumina HiSeq 2500. TCRdb reprocessed the reads, so every CDR3 protein sequence counts as one entry and DNA is not shown. Per the sample table, the count is 150,000 to 200,000 distinct CDR3 sequences. The top ten clones comprise approximately 7% of the sample. Sequencing was performed on blood. The receptors were gathered from a human donor with ulcerative colitis or Crohn's disease, or a healthy co-twin of an affected twin (not recorded which).

The genes are TRBV7-2 and TRBJ2-7; the D gene TCRdb calls, TRBD1, cannot be checked with no DNA. The CDR3 loop spans 11 amino acids. Germline CDR1 SGHTA, CDR2 FQGNSA. The CDR3 loop is CASSLHRGQYF.

The V gene is TRBV20-1, the J gene TRBJ2-2; absent DNA, TCRdb's TRBD1 call cannot be checked. Germline loops: CDR1 DFQATT, CDR2 SNEGSKA (reference sequence). The CDR3 loop spans 16 amino acids. The CDR3 loop reads CSARGGRPANTGELFF.

The rearrangement joins TRBV7-9 to TRBJ1-1; there is no DNA to check the TCRdb D call of TRBD1. The CDR3 has 16 amino acids. Germline CDR1 SEHNR, CDR2 FQNEAQ (reference sequence). CDR3 loop: CASSLRGGVPRTEAFF.

The V gene is TRBV28, the J gene TRBJ2-7; with no DNA, the TCRdb D assignment of TRBD1 cannot be verified. The CDR3 extends over 12 amino acids. Germline CDR1 and CDR2: MDHEN and SYDVKM. The CDR3 here is CASSSTGVEQYF.

The gene calls are TRBV5-5 and TRBJ2-7; there is no DNA to check the TCRdb D call of TRBD2. The CDR3 spans 15 residues. CDR1 SGHKS and CDR2 YYEKEE come from the germline V gene (reference sequence). CDR3: CASGSSPEISYEQYF.

V gene TRBV20-1 combines with J gene TRBJ1-1; TCRdb outputs TRBD1, but without DNA this stays unchecked. There are 17 residues in the CDR3. The germline V gene has CDR1 DFQATT and CDR2 SNEGSKA (reference sequence). This CDR3 reads CSAPRTGEGRGNTEAFF.

The CDR3 reads CAISESASGLALKQGAEDTQYF. This sequence joins TRBV10-3 and TRBJ2-3; the D gene TCRdb calls, TRBD2, cannot be checked with no DNA. The CDR3 sequence is 22 residues long. Germline loops: CDR1 ENHRY, CDR2 SYGVKD.

The rearrangement joins TRBV5-1 to TRBJ2-1; TCRdb returns TRBD2, unconfirmable since there is no DNA. This CDR3 comprises 15 residues. Germline V CDR1 and CDR2: SGHRS, YFSETQ. This CDR3 is CASSLGTSGNGEQFF.

The genes are TRBV20-1 and TRBJ2-1; the TCRdb call, TRBD1, lacks DNA for checking. CDR1 is DFQATT and CDR2 is SNEGSKA in the germline V gene (reference sequence). The CDR3 consists of 12 residues. Here the CDR3 reads CSAPGQGNEQFF.

The chain joins TRBV10-2 to TRBJ2-5; absent DNA, TCRdb's TRBD1 call cannot be checked. The germline CDR1 and CDR2 sequences are WSHSY and SAAADI. The CDR3 is 15 amino acids. This CDR3 reads CASRNRVSEQETQYF.

V usage is TRBV20-1 and J usage is TRBJ2-2; the TCRdb call, TRBD1, lacks DNA for checking. This CDR3 contains 14 residues. Germline V CDR1 and CDR2: DFQATT, SNEGSKA (reference sequence). CDR3 loop: CSASLGPHPGELFF.

This chain connects TRBV27 to TRBJ1-4; TCRdb picks TRBD1, but there is no DNA to check that call. The CDR3 sequence is 14 residues long. The germline V gene encodes CDR1 MNHEY and CDR2 SMNVEV (reference sequence). The CDR3 sequence is CASSPNRLGEKLFF.

V is TRBV20-1 and J is TRBJ2-7; TCRdb's D gene call, TRBD1, goes unchecked for lack of DNA. The CDR3 contains 14 residues. The germline CDR1 and CDR2 sequences are DFQATT and SNEGSKA (reference sequence). The CDR3 protein is CSVRRDRGVGEQYF.

The chain links TRBV21-1 to TRBJ2-7; TCRdb outputs TRBD1, but without DNA this stays unchecked. TRBV21-1 is labeled a pseudogene. This CDR3 is 15 amino acids long. The CDR3 spells CASSKEIGGEYEQYF.

V usage is TRBV11-2 and J usage is TRBJ2-7; TCRdb proposes TRBD2, but this gene call is untestable without DNA. CDR3 size: 13 residues. Per the germline V gene, CDR1 is SGHAT and CDR2 is FQNNGV. The CDR3 region is CASSSGRAYEQYF.

J is TRBJ2-5 and V is TRBV5-1; TCRdb returns TRBD2, unconfirmable since there is no DNA. This CDR3 has 16 residues. CDR1 and CDR2 from the germline V gene are SGHRS and YFSETQ. The chain's CDR3 is CASSLVSARDYETQYF.

The chain is built from TRBV5-1 and TRBJ2-7; no DNA is available, so the TRBD2 call from TCRdb remains unchecked. Per the germline V gene, CDR1 is SGHRS and CDR2 is YFSETQ. The CDR3 has 13 residues. The chain's CDR3 is CASSLDLGGEQYF.

The chain employs TRBV20-1 and TRBJ2-3; TCRdb lists TRBD2, though no DNA is available to test this call. CDR1 and CDR2 from the germline V gene are DFQATT and SNEGSKA (reference sequence). The CDR3 sequence is 19 residues long. Here the CDR3 reads CSAPPGTSGIGGGADTQYF.

This chain links TRBV3-1 with TRBJ2-7; TCRdb's D call of TRBD1 is untestable without DNA. Germline V lookup: CDR1 LGHDT, CDR2 YNNKEL (reference sequence). The CDR3 has 15 amino acids. The CDR3 region is CASSRAADRMYEQYF.

The chain carries TRBV4-1 and TRBJ1-1. Germline loops: CDR1 MGHRA, CDR2 YSYEKL. This CDR3 has 15 residues. The CDR3 is CASSQEDTAGPEAFF.

This chain uses TRBV7-2 with TRBJ2-7; TCRdb's D call, TRBD2, is unchecked because there is no DNA. Germline V lookup: CDR1 SGHTA, CDR2 FQGNSA. The CDR3 covers 14 residues. The CDR3 loop reads CASSWGQRSYEQYF.

The rearrangement uses TRBV27 and TRBJ2-1; the TRBD2 assignment by TCRdb is unverifiable without DNA. Germline-derived CDR1 and CDR2 are MNHEY and SMNVEV (reference sequence). This CDR3 has 18 amino acids. CDR3 residues: CASSSASGGLLSYNEQFF.